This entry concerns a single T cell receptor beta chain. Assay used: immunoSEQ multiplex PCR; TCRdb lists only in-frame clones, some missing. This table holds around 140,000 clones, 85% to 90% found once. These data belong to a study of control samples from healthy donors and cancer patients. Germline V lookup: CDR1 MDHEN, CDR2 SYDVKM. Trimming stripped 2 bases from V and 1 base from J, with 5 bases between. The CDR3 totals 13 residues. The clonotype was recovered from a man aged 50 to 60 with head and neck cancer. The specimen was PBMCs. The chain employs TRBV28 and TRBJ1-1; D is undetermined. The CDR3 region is CASSLAGNTEAFF. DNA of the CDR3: TGTGCCAGCAGTTTAGCAGGGAACACTGAAGCTTTCTTT.